The clone carrying this T cell receptor beta chain was observed once. The antigen remains unidentified. The data stem from a study of T cell repertoires in cytomegalovirus infection. Study background: Public TCR beta signatures were indicative of both CMV infection and a matching HLA type. Broader study findings: Within the response measured ex vivo, HLA-C-restricted CMV-specific TCR beta clonotypes were dominant. Cumulative public TCR beta family frequency identified CMV carriers with the relevant HLA.

TCRdb re-called the reads with MiXCR, one entry per CDR3 protein. The data hold nearly 450,000 distinct CDR3 sequences, with around 32% observed a single time. Trimming took 6 bases from V and 8 from J, leaving 13 bases between them. Germline CDR1 and CDR2: MNHEY and SVGAGI. This CDR3 is 12 amino acids long. Sequencing used PBMCs. The rearrangement links TRBV6-5 to TRBJ1-2; no clear D gene. The clonotype was recovered from a human donor in good health (CMV status not recorded). Some clones in this sample may be carry-over from other donors' samples. In nucleotides, the CDR3 is TGTGCCAGCAGCTTACCAGGAGACGGCTACACCTTC. Translating gives CASSLPGDGYTF.